This passage covers 24 T cell receptor beta chains from one sample sequenced in a study of graft-versus-host responses after intestinal transplantation. Measured with immunoSEQ multiplex PCR; TCRdb has only the in-frame clones, and not every one. The sample holds under 20,000 clones, roughly 86% seen once. This specimen consisted of PBMCs, obtained approximately 240 days after intestinal transplant. These TCRs come from a human patient who received an intestinal transplant, so some T cells may come from the graft donor.

The CDR3 DNA sequence: TGTGCCAGCAGTGCGGGACACTCAAACACTGAAGCTTTCTTT. The encoded protein is CASSAGHSNTEAFF. The chain recombines TRBV6-1 with TRBJ1-1, with D perhaps matching TRBD1 (6 bases). Germline assignment: CDR1 MNHNS and CDR2 SASEGT. The CDR3 contains 14 residues. With 4 bases removed from V and 2 bases from J, the gap between germline ends came to 11 bases.

This clone was recorded a few times. This chain joins TRBV5-1 and TRBJ1-1, with D possibly matching TRBD1 (5 bases). The CDR3 sequence is 14 residues long. The ends were cut back, 0 bases at V and 3 bases at J, with 9 bases in the middle. CDR1 is SGHRS and CDR2 is YFSETQ in the germline V gene. The CDR3 here is CASSLDRIYTEAFF. The CDR3 DNA reads TGCGCCAGCAGCTTGGACAGGATCTACACTGAAGCTTTCTTT.

The rearrangement joins TRBV7-9 to TRBJ1-1; D possibly corresponds to TRBD1 (5 bases). The V gene lost 4 bases and the J gene lost 6 bases, with 9 bases spanning the gap. This CDR3 contains 12 residues. CDR1 and CDR2 (germline): SEHNR, FQNEAQ (reference sequence). The CDR3 DNA reads as TGTGCCAGCAGCTGGGGACCGCCTGAAGCTTTCTTT. This encodes CASSWGPPEAFF.

J is TRBJ1-3 and V is TRBV4-1; possibly TRBD1 for D (6 bases). The V end was cut by 0 bases, the J end by 4 bases, with 10 bases between. CDR1 MGHRA and CDR2 YSYEKL come from the germline V gene. CDR3 size: 15 residues. CDR3 sequence: CASSQDGGLGNTIYF. CDR3 DNA: TGCGCCAGCAGCCAAGATGGGGGGCTGGGAAACACCATATATTTT.

The sample holds one count of this clone. The chain combines TRBV25-1 with TRBJ1-3; tentatively, D is TRBD1 (5 bases). The length of the CDR3 is 16 residues. The ends were cut back, 5 bases at V and 3 bases at J, with 17 bases in the middle. The germline gives CDR1 MGHDK, CDR2 SYGVNS. The CDR3 loop is CASSPFADSDGNTIYF. The CDR3 DNA reads TGTGCCAGCAGTCCTTTCGCCGACAGCGATGGAAACACCATATATTTT.

The J gene is TRBJ1-5, the V gene TRBV12-5, with TRBD1 identical over 8 bases. The CDR3 loop spans 16 amino acids. Germline V gene sequence: CDR1 LGHNT, CDR2 FRNRAP. J was trimmed by 5 bases and V by 2 bases; bases with no gene match: 8. The CDR3 nucleotides read TGTGCTAGTGGTTTGCCGCTGGACAGGGACGATCAGCCCCAGCATTTT. Encoded protein: CASGLPLDRDDQPQHF. Complete variable domain (other parts from reference TRBV12-5 and TRBJ1-5): DARVTQTPRHKVTEMGQEVTMRCQPILGHNTVFWYRQTMMQGLELLAYFRNRAPLDDSGMPKDRFSAEMPDATLATLKIQPSEPRDSAVYFCASGLPLDRDDQPQHFGDGTRLSIL.

This chain uses TRBV2 with TRBJ1-1; D not certain. V was cut by 1 base and J by 12 bases, with 6 bases left in between. This CDR3 is 10 amino acids long. Germline lookup yields CDR1 SNHLY and CDR2 FYNNEI. CDR3 coding DNA: TGTGCCAGCAGTGAAGGAGAGTCTTTCTTT. This sequence encodes CASSEGESFF.

The chain combines TRBV6-1 with TRBJ1-4; D is unclear. Germline loops: CDR1 MNHNS, CDR2 SASEGT. V lost 3 bases and J 14 bases, leaving 22 bases between the germline ends. CDR3 length equals 15 residues. CDR3 coding DNA: TGTGCCAGCAGTGACATACGGGCCTATCCTAAAGGGCTGTTTTTT. Residues: CASSDIRAYPKGLFF.

This clone has only a few counts. The CDR3 loop is CASSTTGQGNYEQYF. For the CDR3, the DNA is TGTGCCAGCAGCACGACGGGGCAGGGGAACTACGAGCAGTACTTC. The gene calls are TRBV21-1 and TRBJ2-7; the table gives TRBD1 as D, unverified against the DNA. TRBV21-1 is flagged as a pseudogene. The CDR3 totals 15 residues.

The rearrangement links TRBV6-5 to TRBJ1-2; D not certain. Trimming took off 2 bases at V and 0 bases at J, with 7 bases between the two ends. The CDR3 runs to 14 residues. Germline V lookup: CDR1 MNHEY, CDR2 SVGAGI. The CDR3 DNA reads TGTGCCAGCAGTTACGCAGGAACTAACTATGGCTACACCTTC. Amino acids: CASSYAGTNYGYTF.

The gene calls are TRBV6-1 and TRBJ1-5, with TRBD1 identical over 8 bases. The CDR3 length is 14 residues. With V trimmed by 4 bases and J by 4 bases, 3 bases remained unmatched. Germline V gene data show CDR1 as MNHNS and CDR2 as SASEGT. CDR3 in DNA: TGTGCCAGCAGTGGGACAGGGATGAATCAGCCCCAGCATTTT. Translating gives CASSGTGMNQPQHF.

V gene TRBV27 combines with J gene TRBJ2-3; 9 nucleotides line up with TRBD2. Losses at the gene ends were 1 base for V and 5 bases for J; bases not matched to a gene: 19. The CDR3 is made up of 20 amino acids. Germline V lookup: CDR1 MNHEY, CDR2 SMNVEV (reference sequence). The CDR3 here is CASSLYPEVLRGGRVDTQYF. The CDR3 bases are TGTGCCAGCAGTTTATATCCGGAGGTTTTGCGGGGGGGCCGGGTAGATACGCAGTATTTT.

The chain couples TRBV19 to TRBJ1-1; D gene ambiguous. V was shortened by 3 bases and J by 5 bases, with 7 bases between the two germline ends. The CDR3 covers 12 residues. Germline-derived CDR1 and CDR2 are LNHDA and SQIVND (reference sequence). As DNA, the CDR3 is TGTGCCAGTAGTATGGGCGGTACTGAAGCTTTCTTT. Translated, it gives CASSMGGTEAFF.

The V and J genes are TRBV25-1 and TRBJ1-4; TRBD1 is a possible D gene (5 bases). CDR1 is MGHDK and CDR2 is SYGVNS in the germline V gene. The CDR3 length is 13 residues. Trimming stripped 2 bases from V and 9 bases from J, with 10 bases between. CDR3 region: CASSELGGKKLFF. CDR3 DNA sequence: TGTGCCAGCAGTGAACTCGGGGGGAAAAAACTGTTTTTT.

This clone is a singleton in its sample. This chain uses TRBV6-1 with TRBJ2-7; TRBD1 matches at 7 bases. The trim removed 10 bases at V and 3 bases at J, leaving 6 bases unmatched. Germline CDR1 is MNHNS and CDR2 is SASEGT. The CDR3 covers 12 residues. The CDR3 nucleotides read TGTGCCACGTACAGGGGAAGCTACGAGCAGTACTTC. Translation: CATYRGSYEQYF.

The chain has TRBV6-6 and TRBJ1-6; no clear D gene. CDR1 and CDR2 (germline): MNHNY, SVGAGI (reference sequence). The germline V and J ends were trimmed by 8 bases and 7 bases, with 12 bases remaining between them. The length of the CDR3 is 13 residues. CDR3 protein: CASLAAGNSPLHF. In DNA form, the CDR3 reads TGTGCCAGCTTGGCAGCAGGAAATTCACCCCTCCACTTT.

The chain combines TRBV19 with TRBJ1-1, with D possibly matching TRBD1 (6 bases). Germline V gene sequence: CDR1 LNHDA, CDR2 SQIVND (reference sequence). The CDR3 has 16 residues. Between the trimmed V and J ends, which lost 4 bases and 5 bases, there was a span of 20 bases. CDR3 protein: CASSRWQGTTITEAFF. The CDR3, as DNA: TGTGCCAGTAGTAGATGGCAGGGGACGACAATTACTGAAGCTTTCTTT.

V is TRBV7-3 and J is TRBJ1-6; possibly TRBD1 for D (6 bases). The CDR3 sequence is 17 residues long. Deletions cut 0 bases from V and 2 bases from J, with 11 bases between. The germline CDR1 and CDR2 sequences are SGHTA and FQGTGA. As DNA, the CDR3 is TGTGCCAGCAGCTTAACGGGGGGCGCAGCCTATAATTCACCCCTCCACTTT. This sequence encodes CASSLTGGAAYNSPLHF.

The chain is built from TRBV19 and TRBJ2-5; 7 bases fit TRBD2. Germline V gene data show CDR1 as LNHDA and CDR2 as SQIVND (reference sequence). The CDR3 contains 14 residues. V dropped 3 bases and J dropped 5; count of bases not matched to a gene: 6. The CDR3 reads CASSMTMGGETQYF. The CDR3 DNA sequence: TGTGCCAGTAGTATGACCATGGGGGGGGAGACCCAGTACTTC.

The chain couples TRBV5-1 to TRBJ2-7; the match to TRBD2 covers 9 bases. CDR1 is SGHRS and CDR2 is YFSETQ in the germline V gene. Losses at the gene ends were 2 bases for V and 5 bases for J; bases not matched to a gene: 5. This CDR3 region has 14 residues. Here the CDR3 DNA reads TGCGCCAGCAGCTTACGCGGGGGGGCCCACGAGCAGTACTTC. Its protein product is CASSLRGGAHEQYF.

This chain joins TRBV30 and TRBJ1-2; tentatively, D is TRBD1 (6 bases). The ends were cut back, 8 bases at V and 0 bases at J, with 19 bases in the middle. Germline loops: CDR1 GTSNPN, CDR2 SVGIG (reference sequence). The CDR3 extends over 15 amino acids. Here the CDR3 reads CARHPDQGTNYGYTF. CDR3 nucleotides: TGTGCCCGTCACCCCGACCAGGGGACTAACTATGGCTACACCTTC.

The chain is built from TRBV6-5 and TRBJ2-2; D is unresolved. The CDR3 length is 14 residues. The V end lost 5 bases, the J end lost 5 bases, and 12 bases lay between the germline ends. Germline loops: CDR1 MNHEY, CDR2 SVGAGI. The CDR3 bases are TGTGCCAGCAGTCGCCTGCCAGAGACCGGGGAGCTGTTTTTT. Its translation is CASSRLPETGELFF.

This chain connects TRBV11-3 to TRBJ2-5, with 11 bases identical to TRBD2. The trim removed 5 bases at V and 4 bases at J, leaving 12 bases unmatched. CDR1 SGHNT and CDR2 YENEEA come from the germline V gene. The CDR3 sequence is 17 residues long. The CDR3 spells CASSLSGGATFGETQYF. The CDR3 bases are TGTGCCAGCAGCCTTAGCGGGGGGGCCACTTTCGGAGAGACCCAGTACTTC.

The V and J genes are TRBV19 and TRBJ1-2; D gene unclear. The V end lost 4 bases, the J end lost 4 bases, and 13 bases lay between the germline ends. The CDR3 totals 14 residues. CDR1 and CDR2 from the germline V gene are LNHDA and SQIVND (reference sequence). DNA for the CDR3: TGTGCCAGTAGTACTGGAGGGTGGGCCTATGGCTACACCTTC. Residues: CASSTGGWAYGYTF.